This T cell receptor (beta chain) is from a study of lymphopenia after photon versus proton radiotherapy. Study-wide results and caveats: Proton therapy kept repertoires fairly stable, unlike photons, which gained effector/memory cells. After lymphocyte nadir, photon-treated repertoires showed oligoclonal expansion, especially CD8+ Temra. In patients who died, overall survival fell as post-nadir TCR diversity dropped more. Authors raise, but do not show, better survival with proton therapy.

CDR1 SEHNR and CDR2 FQNEAQ come from the germline V gene (reference sequence). The CDR3 consists of 14 residues. V lost 7 bases and J lost 0, with 12 bases in between. Worth noting for this clone: What it binds is unknown.

The table came from immunoSEQ multiplex PCR; TCRdb's copy has only in-frame clones and leaves some out. The table has about 35,000 clones, about 93% seen once. This receptor was identified in a man between 60 and 75 years old with cholangiocarcinoma. Sample: peripheral blood, taken from a patient treated with photon-based radiotherapy. V is TRBV7-9 and J is TRBJ2-5; D not certain. CDR3: CASTPGPDQETQYF. The CDR3 DNA sequence: TGTGCCAGCACCCCCGGCCCAGACCAAGAGACCCAGTACTTC.